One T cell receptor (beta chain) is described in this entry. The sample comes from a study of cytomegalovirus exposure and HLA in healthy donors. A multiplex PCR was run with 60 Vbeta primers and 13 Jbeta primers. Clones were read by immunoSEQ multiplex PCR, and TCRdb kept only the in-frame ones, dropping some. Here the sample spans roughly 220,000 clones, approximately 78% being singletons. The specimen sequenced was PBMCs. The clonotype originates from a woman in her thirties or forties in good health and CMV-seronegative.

CDR3: CASRRVGQMNTEAFF. DNA for the CDR3: TGTGCCAGCAGAAGGGTCGGACAGATGAACACTGAAGCTTTCTTT. The chain uses TRBV6-1 and TRBJ1-1; TRBD1 is a possible D gene (6 bases). The CDR3 loop spans 15 amino acids. Germline CDR1 reads MNHNS; CDR2 reads SASEGT. V was pared by 6 bases and J by 0 bases, with 14 bases between.